The 16 T cell receptor beta chains reported below all come from one sample, sequenced in a study of T cells in Graves' hyperthyroidism and ophthalmopathy. Researchers amplified the TCR beta CDR3 regions from RNA transcripts. During a first-round RT-PCR of the TCR CDR3, the HTBI primer set was used. TCRdb independently ran MiXCR on the multiplex PCR reads; one entry per CDR3 protein. The data show 220,000 or so distinct CDR3 sequences, about 15% seen once. Specimen: blood. The receptors shown here come from a young woman with Graves' ophthalmopathy.

V is TRBV11-3 and J is TRBJ2-3, with D perhaps matching TRBD2 (5 bases). Trimming removed 5 bases from V and 2 bases from J, with 14 bases in between. The CDR3 loop spans 15 amino acids. From germline, CDR1 is SGHNT and CDR2 YENEEA. The CDR3 reads CASSRGQRNTDTQYF. DNA of the CDR3: TGTGCCAGCAGCCGAGGGCAGCGAAACACAGATACGCAGTATTTT. Full variable domain (outside the CDR3, taken from reference TRBV11-3 and TRBJ2-3): EAGVVQSPRYKIIEKKQPVAFWCNPISGHNTLYWYLQNLGQGPELLIRYENEEAVDDSQLPKDRFSAERLKGVDSTLKIQPAELGDSAVYLCASSRGQRNTDTQYFGPGTRLTVL.

Ten or more counts support this clonotype. The chain is built from TRBV29-1 and TRBJ2-1; the D gene is possibly TRBD1 (6 bases). The CDR3 has 15 residues. Trimming took 0 bases from V and 8 from J, leaving 17 bases between them. The V gene's germline CDR1 is SQVTM and CDR2 ANQGSEA. Here the CDR3 reads CSVEDGGYRDDEQFF. The DNA of the CDR3 is TGCAGCGTTGAAGATGGAGGTTACAGGGACGATGAGCAGTTCTTC.

Ten or more counts support this clonotype. The chain recombines TRBV30 with TRBJ1-5; 7 nucleotides agree with TRBD1. The CDR3 spans 13 residues. V was pared by 0 bases and J by 5 bases, with 1 base of the junction left unmatched. Germline-derived CDR1 and CDR2 are GTSNPN and SVGIG (reference sequence). The CDR3 sequence is CAWSVDRDQPQHF. For the CDR3, the DNA is TGTGCCTGGAGTGTTGACAGGGATCAGCCCCAGCATTTT.

The sample holds many counts of this clonotype. The chain employs TRBV5-6 and TRBJ2-7, with 7 bases lining up with TRBD1. This CDR3 is 15 amino acids long. From germline, CDR1 is SGHDT and CDR2 YYEEEE. J gave up 2 bases and V 3 bases, and 8 bases lay outside the gene matches. CDR3: CASSSSHGTAYEQYF. In DNA, the CDR3 is TGTGCCAGCAGCTCGAGTCACGGGACAGCCTACGAGCAGTACTTC.

This clonotype was recorded many times. CDR3 in amino acids: CASSQHGRPSTDTQYF. For the CDR3, the DNA is TGTGCCAGCAGCCAGCACGGACGGCCGAGCACAGATACGCAGTATTTT. This chain joins TRBV3-1 and TRBJ2-3, with D unclear. The germline gives CDR1 LGHDT, CDR2 YNNKEL (reference sequence). V was clipped by 3 bases and J by 0 bases, with 13 bases between them. CDR3 length: 16 amino acids.

This clonotype was found many times. This chain connects TRBV24-1 to TRBJ2-1; TRBD1 agrees at 7 bases. Germline values: CDR1 KGHDR, CDR2 SFDVKD. V gave up 0 bases and J gave up 9 bases; unmatched junction bases: 7. The CDR3 is 15 amino acids. The CDR3, as DNA: TGTGCCACCAGTGATTTGCAGGGGGACCGGGGTGAGCAGTTCTTC. The encoded protein is CATSDLQGDRGEQFF.

Of note for this clonotype: Since a much larger clone is just one base distant, this may be a read error. The rearrangement links TRBV9 to TRBJ1-1; D possibly corresponds to TRBD1 (5 bases). Germline assignment: CDR1 SGDLS and CDR2 YYNGEE. CDR3 size: 15 residues. CDR3 amino acids: CACSVGGALNTEAFF. The DNA of the CDR3 is TGTGCCTGCAGCGTAGGAGGGGCCCTGAACACTGAAGCTTTCTTT.

The table lists this clonotype with many counts. The chain is built from TRBV16 and TRBJ1-2; the D is unclear. Trimming cost V 0 bases and J 3 bases, with 8 bases left between them. CDR1 is KGHSY and CDR2 is FQNENV in the germline V gene. The CDR3 is made up of 14 amino acids. The CDR3 DNA reads as TGTGCCAGCAGCCAATCGAACTTATACTATGGCTACACCTTC. As protein: CASSQSNLYYGYTF. Complete variable domain (other parts from reference TRBV16 and TRBJ1-2): GEEVAQTPKHLVRGEGQKAKLYCAPIKGHSYVFWYQQVLKNEFKFLISFQNENVFDETGMPKERFSAKCLPNSPCSLEIQATKLEDSAVYFCASSQSNLYYGYTFGSGTRLTVV.

This clonotype was counted at least ten times. The V gene is TRBV9, the J gene TRBJ2-1; unclear D gene. The CDR3 is 13 residues long. Trimming stripped 3 bases from V and 5 bases from J, with 9 bases between. The germline CDR1 and CDR2 sequences are SGDLS and YYNGEE. The CDR3 loop is CASSGLTNNEQFF. The CDR3 DNA follows: TGTGCCAGCAGCGGCTTAACCAACAATGAGCAGTTCTTC.

The table lists this clonotype with many counts. The V call is TRBV3-1, the J call TRBJ2-5; D call uncertain. V lost 4 bases to trimming and J lost 5 bases, with 17 bases between them. The CDR3 is made up of 15 amino acids. CDR1 LGHDT and CDR2 YNNKEL come from the germline V gene (reference sequence). CDR3 in amino acids: CASSPQVGSAETQYF. CDR3 nucleotides: TGTGCCAGCAGCCCCCAGGTAGGGTCTGCGGAGACCCAGTACTTC.

In its sample, this clonotype was seen many times. This chain joins TRBV6-2 or TRBV6-3 and TRBJ2-3; D might be TRBD1 or TRBD2, each matching 6 bases. This CDR3 is built from 17 residues. Trimming pared 7 bases from V and 4 bases from J, leaving 24 bases between. CDR1 MNHEY and CDR2 SVGEGT come from the germline V gene. The CDR3 spells CASTRGRLVVDADTQYF. CDR3 nucleotides: TGTGCCAGCACCAGGGGAAGACTAGTCGTGGACGCAGATACGCAGTATTTT.

To note about this clonotype: The CDR3 end shows no conserved phenylalanine or tryptophan, and so a read error is likely. V gene TRBV28 combines with J gene TRBJ2-3; TRBD2 agrees at 15 bases. The CDR3 is 23 residues long. In germline, CDR1 is MDHEN, CDR2 SYDVKM. With V trimmed by 7 bases and J by 3 bases, 26 bases remained unmatched. CDR3 loop: CASNPTVRTSGGASSSGTDTQYS. CDR3 bases: TGTGCCAGCAACCCAACGGTGAGGACTAGCGGGGGGGCCAGCAGCTCAGGGACAGATACGCAGTATTCT.

The genes are TRBV7-8 and TRBJ2-3, with 7 bases identical to TRBD2. CDR1 and CDR2 from the germline V gene are SGHVS and FQNEAQ. This CDR3 spans 16 amino acids. V lost 1 base, J lost 5 bases, and 9 bases stayed unmatched. The CDR3 sequence: CASSLGTSGAKDTQYF. The CDR3 nucleotides read TGTGCCAGCAGCTTAGGGACAAGCGGGGCTAAAGATACGCAGTATTTT.

This clonotype has at least ten counts. The J gene is TRBJ2-7, the V gene TRBV7-2, with 7 bases lining up with TRBD2. There are 18 residues in the CDR3. J gave up 3 bases and V 5 bases, and 19 bases lay outside the gene matches. Germline V gene lookup returns CDR1 SGHTA and CDR2 FQGNSA. CDR3 DNA sequence: TGTGCCAGCAGCCCTCGGGTCCCTCTGGCGGGAGCAAACTACGAGCAGTACTTC. Residues: CASSPRVPLAGANYEQYF.

This clonotype has just a few counts. The rearrangement links TRBV9 to TRBJ2-3; D remains ambiguous. CDR3 size: 11 residues. From germline, CDR1 is SGDLS and CDR2 YYNGEE. V lost 7 bases, J lost 3 bases, and 6 bases lay in between. The CDR3 loop is CASQGTDTQYF. DNA for the CDR3: TGTGCCAGCCAAGGGACAGATACGCAGTATTTT.

The table lists this clonotype with many counts. The chain carries TRBV28 and TRBJ1-5, with TRBD1 as a possible D gene (6 bases). This CDR3 region has 18 residues. Per the germline V gene, CDR1 is MDHEN and CDR2 is SYDVKM. V was shortened by 2 bases and J by 0 bases, with 17 bases between the two germline ends. The CDR3 nucleotides read TGTGCCAGCAGTTTACTCCGCCTGGGCAGGGGTAGCAATCAGCCCCAGCATTTT. This sequence encodes CASSLLRLGRGSNQPQHF.